This TCR beta chain was obtained from a study of cytomegalovirus exposure and HLA in healthy donors (dated by TCRdb to 2015 to 2018). Turning to the overall study: According to an earlier analysis of a few hundred of the donors, some 170 million T cells yielded approximately 120 million unique TCR beta sequences and 276 Gb of sequence data. An early release that covered around 590 HLA-typed donors contained approximately 300 gigabases of sequencing data and tens of millions of unique TCR sequences. Of the roughly 410 genotyped donors, 70% to 90% were placed in the genetic ancestry cluster associated with self-reported Caucasian donors. The study was designed to test whether signatures of past pathogen exposure could be identified by cataloging public T cell receptors. The study used immunosequencing to profile the T cell repertoires of 666 subjects and linked those repertoires to cytomegalovirus serostatus. In addition to the first cohort of roughly 700 subjects, a separate validation cohort of around 110 different subjects was used. The study combined high-throughput TCR immunosequencing, statistical association of individual TCRs with disease status, and machine learning to predict cytomegalovirus infection status. To study patterns of TCR occurrence, a later analysis re-analyzed previously published TCR beta repertoires from 650 to 750 donors and added high-resolution HLA genotyping. The later analysis used no new phenotypic data to find candidate immune exposures, relying instead on TCR beta sequences and their occurrence across donors. To decide whether each TCR beta V gene segment behaved as functional or pseudogenic, an earlier analysis of fewer than 750 of the donors relied on high-throughput TCR beta sequencing. Donor age, sex, ethnicity and CMV serostatus were compiled alongside the repertoire data. A later genetic analysis took genome-wide SNP genotypes for about 55% of the 666 donors and used that subset as a discovery cohort. Every repertoire in the discovery cohort had been generated on one and the same sequencing platform. HLA typing covered class I and class II loci at four-digit resolution. Typing coverage varied by locus: roughly 629-640 donors for A, B, C, DRB1 and DQB1; 500 to 550 for DQA1; more than 600 for DPA1; around 490 for DPB1. Roughly 5 DR-DQ haplotypes were handled as single units for association and clustering, since linkage in the cohort was strong. Among a few hundred genotyped donors of the cohort, an average of around 240,000 unique TCR beta nucleotide sequences were sequenced per donor, roughly 18% of them non-productive.

The cohort consisted of 600 to 750 healthy bone marrow donors. At the time of sampling, all cohort members were nominally healthy, though unrecorded immune exposures were likely present. The donor tested CMV seropositive and was one of the 289 seropositive cohort members. A peripheral blood sample was collected from each donor, and TCR beta sequencing was performed on peripheral blood mononuclear cells. The Qiagen DNeasy Blood Extraction Kit was used to extract genomic DNA from the blood cell samples. Points on this clone: This clone's antigen is unknown. Per-base quality was not reported, and no clone a single base away is much larger than it.

The receptor library was made with the immunoSEQ multiplex PCR assay. For the multiplex PCR, a mixture combining 60 forward primers for TCR Vbeta segments and 13 reverse primers for TCR Jbeta segments was used. The CDR3 region of rearranged TCR beta genes was amplified from genomic DNA with a multiplex PCR assay. The amplified TCR beta libraries were sequenced on the Illumina HiSeq System as 87-base-pair reads. From the authors' description of their analysis: Across the roughly 600 repertoires, a later analysis counted tens of millions of unique TCR beta chains, roughly 11 million of which were shared by at least two donors. Raw reads were error-corrected and collapsed into unique sequences by a nearest-neighbor algorithm in which closely related sequences were merged to remove PCR and sequencing errors. CDR3 sequences were aligned to IMGT reference sequences to assign V, D and J gene segments. For a sequence to be retained, at least a six-nucleotide match to both a V gene segment and a J gene segment was required. A rearrangement was called productive if the CDR3 had no stop codons and remained in frame with V and J, and every other rearrangement was called non-productive. Following IMGT convention, CDR3 was defined as the stretch from the second conserved V-encoded cysteine up to the conserved J-encoded phenylalanine. Sequences without an unambiguous match to a single V gene segment were excluded from the earlier analysis of a few hundred of the donors. An earlier analysis of over 450 of the donors classified V segments as functional when productive rearrangements were above 56.7% and as segregating when the standard deviation between donors was above 5%. To diagnose cytomegalovirus status from the catalog of TCR beta chain sequences, a statistical classification framework was built. V and J gene assignment, in a later analysis, came from comparing TCR nucleotide sequences with IMGT/GENE-DB human TR gene sequences. The TCRdist pipeline was used in a later analysis to assign CDR3 sequences and most-parsimonious VDJ recombination scenarios. In a later analysis, every TCR beta chain was defined by the combination of its CDR3 amino acid sequence and its V-gene family, and reads without a unique V-gene family were dropped. As a way to deal with suspected cross-contamination and a sequencing artifact, a later analysis dropped 500 to 700 nucleotide sequences that were highly shared and had low generation probability. A later analysis calculated a clonal expansion index for each public chain from normalized within-repertoire ranks of inferred template counts. A later analysis computed generation probabilities with a VDJ recombination model fitted to out-of-frame rearrangements, and checked the results against IGoR. A later analysis scored TCR-TCR, TCR-HLA and TCR-CMV co-occurrence with hypergeometric tests, applying a repertoire-size bias correction to TCR pairs. False discovery rates were estimated in a later analysis by permuting HLA or CMV assignments 20 times. A later analysis grouped co-occurring TCRs with DBSCAN, adding TCRdist sequence similarity when clustering within HLA-allele-positive subsets. Repertoires with fewer than 30,000 or more than 120,000 public chains, plus five repertoires with anomalous nucleotide sharing, were excluded from co-occurrence clustering. Here the immuneACCESS table is served through TCRdb, limited to in-frame sequences with V and J called. Missing clones are a known gap in these copies; in checked studies unresolved V genes cover under half, and the rest lacks a known reason. V, J and clone size are those of that table, while D and trimming were read from the DNA. A total of 99,000 or so clones appear in this sample, 60% to 85% of them only once. 16% of the sample rests with the top ten.

From the cysteine through the phenylalanine, the CDR3 covers 17 amino acids. Only CDR3 DNA remains: 51 bases, in frame from the first base. CDR1 and CDR2 (MRHNA, SNTAGT) derive from the germline V gene. V has 6 bases trimmed and J has 0 bases trimmed; junction bases matching no gene number 10. Broader findings and caveats from the paper: Compared with equally common non-associated chains, HLA-associated TCR beta chains in a later analysis were more clonally expanded and had lower generation probabilities. Most TCR sequences were observed very rarely across donors, whereas some public TCRs were present in many individuals. In an earlier analysis of over 550 of the donors, most TCR beta V segments were observed in productive rearrangements about 87% or about 30% of the time, broadly matching IMGT annotations. Some IMGT-functional V segments, including TRBV6-2 and TRBV6-3, could not be distinguished by the 87-base-pair reads and were therefore excluded. For the cohort, immune exposure information was limited to CMV serostatus. Approximately 16 rarely observed V segments, including chromosome 9 orphons, were excluded from the earlier analysis of about 500 of the donors because counts were too low. In the study, 150 to 200 TCR beta chains were listed as associated with cytomegalovirus. A further reported finding was that TCR beta sequences accurately predicted the HLA-A and HLA-B alleles for most subjects in the first cohort. HLA typing was unavailable for some donors at each locus, so association tests used only the typed subset. According to a later genetic analysis, donors in an Asian-associated ancestry cluster had fewer N-insertions in productive TCRs than the approximately 700-donor mean. A later analysis reported that several top co-occurrence clusters appeared linked to parvovirus B19, influenza, CMV and Epstein-Barr virus. Cytomegalovirus status was reported to be diagnosed by the classifier with high specificity and sensitivity in both the original and validation cohorts. Linkage disequilibrium might explain the correlated functional status among segregating V segments, but an unknown experimental factor could not be excluded. A later analysis found that most CMV-associated TCR beta chains appeared HLA-restricted, with HLA associations seemingly driven largely by CMV exposure. A later genetic analysis associated a missense DCLRE1C variant with V-gene and J-gene trimming of TCR beta chains, and an independent cohort replicated the association. This cohort had only TCR beta chains sequenced, and the lack of alpha or paired-chain data limited which features could be detected. A cluster of highly shared sequence variants was judged likely to be a technical artifact of the sequencing pipeline. Sequencing depth was assumed to be roughly uniform across donors in the presence/absence analyses, though that assumption may not hold. According to a later analysis, TCR association rates differed among HLA loci, with DRB1 alleles showing the most associated TCRs and HLA-C alleles showing the fewest. A few of the identified cytomegalovirus-associated TCR beta chains were confirmed in vitro to be specific for cytomegalovirus antigens. When HLA alleles, especially DR and DQ, strongly co-occurred, attributing TCR associations to individual alleles was difficult. It was suggested by the authors that the approach could potentially be generalized to other disease states and immunological phenotypes. Specific HLA alleles were associated with roughly 17,000 TCR beta sequences at a false discovery rate of 0.05 in a later analysis.

Recombination linked TRBV6-4 to TRBJ1-2; the junction holds 10 bases that match TRBD1. This clonotype was sampled from a man aged 60 to 75 in good health and CMV-seropositive. Sequencing was carried out using PBMCs. The CDR3 region has the sequence CASSPGTGALSNYGYTF. At the DNA level, the sequence is TGTGCCAGCAGCCCTGGGACAGGGGCCCTTTCTAACTATGGCTACACCTTC.